The present T cell receptor (beta chain) was sequenced within a study of blood T cell repertoires in COVID-19. Germline CDR1 is MDHEN and CDR2 is SYDVKM. The CDR3 length is 14 residues. V was clipped by 2 bases and J by 7 bases; unmatched bases: 6. Original analysis: Amplified reference gene primers provided the basis for estimating nucleated cell counts. Profiling relied on immunoSEQ multiplex PCR, and the TCRdb table lists in-frame clones only, not all of them. V, J and clone size reflect that table, while D and trimming were determined from the DNA. The sample yields 100,000 to 150,000 clones, roughly 69% seen once.

The sequence derives from a woman aged 65 to 85 with acute or convalescent COVID-19. The sample was peripheral blood. The rearrangement joins TRBV28 to TRBJ1-2, with 8 bases fitting TRBD1. The CDR3, as DNA: TGTGCCAGCAGTTTACCCGGACAGGGTAGTGGCTACACCTTC. The encoded protein is CASSLPGQGSGYTF.